Listed below are T cell receptor beta chains from one sample, sequenced in a study of blood T cell repertoires in COVID-19. Only in-frame clones appear in the TCRdb table, and some are missing; sequencing was by immunoSEQ multiplex PCR. The table lists approximately 70,000 clones, less than 95% of them singletons. The sample was peripheral blood. These receptors were taken from a woman aged 55-70 years with active COVID-19. CDR3s include the opening cysteine and the closing phenylalanine or tryptophan. The D gene is left open where the match is weak. Rows give clone size only sometimes, using once, few, many, or a class for an expanded clone.

D: TRBD1; J: TRBJ2-2; size: -; V: TRBV28; DNA: TGTGCCAGCAGTCAATACTCCGGGACAGGGAGGACCGGGGAGCTGTTTTTT; CDR3: CASSQYSGTGRTGELFF
D: TRBD2; J: TRBJ2-3; size: -; V: TRBV19; DNA: TGTGCCAGTAATATACTCGGACTAGCGGAGGGGGATACGCAGTATTTT; CDR3: CASNILGLAEGDTQYF
D: -; J: TRBJ2-3; size: -; V: TRBV19; DNA: TGTGCCAGTAGCCAGCGGGCGTACACAGATACGCAGTATTTT; CDR3: CASSQRAYTDTQYF
D: TRBD1; J: TRBJ2-7; size: -; V: TRBV6-5; DNA: TGTGCCAGTCGGAAGGGACAGGGGCACGAGCAGTACTTC; CDR3: CASRKGQGHEQYF
D: -; J: TRBJ2-7; size: -; V: TRBV11-2; DNA: TGTGCCAGCAGCTTCCGGGGGAGGCTGGGCGAGCAGTACTTC; CDR3: CASSFRGRLGEQYF
D: -; J: TRBJ2-3; size: -; V: TRBV5-1; DNA: TGCGCCAGCATCTCAGTCCGGGAGCTCTCAGATACGCAGTATTTT; CDR3: CASISVRELSDTQYF
D: TRBD1; J: TRBJ1-2; size: -; V: TRBV18; DNA: TGTGCCAGCTCCCCCGGGCAGGGGGCCGCTGGCTACACCTTC; CDR3: CASSPGQGAAGYTF
D: -; J: TRBJ1-2; size: -; V: TRBV15; DNA: TGTGCCACCAGCAGAGGAGGTCAGCTCTATGGCTACACCTTC; CDR3: CATSRGGQLYGYTF
D: TRBD1; J: TRBJ2-6; size: -; V: TRBV2; DNA: TGTGCCAGGACAGGGGCCCTCAACTCTGGGGCCAACGTCCTGACTTTC; CDR3: CARTGALNSGANVLTF
D: -; J: TRBJ2-7; size: -; V: TRBV28; DNA: TGTGCCAGCAGTTCTCTCCTTGCCGCCGGCTCCTACGAGCAGTACTTC; CDR3: CASSSLLAAGSYEQYF
D: -; J: TRBJ2-5; size: -; V: TRBV10-1; DNA: TGCGCCAGCAGCCTCGGGGAGACCCAGTACTTC; CDR3: CASSLGETQYF
D: -; J: TRBJ2-2; size: -; V: TRBV5-1; DNA: TGCGCCAGCAGCTTGACCACCCCGGCGGACACCGGGGAGCTGTTTTTT; CDR3: CASSLTTPADTGELFF
D: TRBD2; J: TRBJ2-5; size: -; V: TRBV4-1; DNA: TGCGCCAGCAGCCTCACTAGCGGGAGTGGCCTACAAGAGACCCAGTACTTC; CDR3: CASSLTSGSGLQETQYF
D: -; J: TRBJ1-1; size: -; V: TRBV20-1; DNA: TGCAGTGCTAGTGGCGGACATTCGAACACTGAAGCTTTCTTT; CDR3: CSASGGHSNTEAFF
D: -; J: TRBJ2-3; size: -; V: TRBV29-1; DNA: TGCAGCACCAGGGGTACAGATACGCAGTATTTT; CDR3: CSTRGTDTQYF
D: TRBD2; J: TRBJ2-2; size: -; V: TRBV6-2/TRBV6-3; DNA: TGTGCCAGCAGTTATAATCTAGCGGTCGGCCCCGCGAACACCGGGGAGCTGTTTTTT; CDR3: CASSYNLAVGPANTGELFF
D: -; J: TRBJ2-6; size: -; V: TRBV18; DNA: TGTGCCAGCTCACCAAAACAGGGTGCCGGGGCCAACGTCCTGACTTTC; CDR3: CASSPKQGAGANVLTF
D: TRBD2; J: TRBJ2-1; size: -; V: TRBV7-9; DNA: TGTGCCAGCAGCTCTTATACTAGCGGGAGTGAGAATAAGCAGTTCTTC; CDR3: CASSSYTSGSENKQFF
D: TRBD2; J: TRBJ2-1; size: few; V: TRBV5-1; DNA: TGCGCCTCAGGACTAGCGGGACCCTACAATGAGCAGTTCTTC; CDR3: CASGLAGPYNEQFF
D: TRBD1; J: TRBJ1-4; size: -; V: TRBV6-5; DNA: TGTGCCAGCTCCCGGACAGGGGCCCATAATGAAAAACTGTTTTTT; CDR3: CASSRTGAHNEKLFF
D: -; J: TRBJ1-4; size: -; V: TRBV4-1; DNA: TGCGCCAGCAGCCATAACAGTGGAAAACTGTTTTTT; CDR3: CASSHNSGKLFF
D: -; J: TRBJ1-3; size: -; V: TRBV6-5; DNA: TGTGCCAGCAGTTCTCGGACAGCCTTCTCTGGAAACACCATATATTTT; CDR3: CASSSRTAFSGNTIYF
D: -; J: TRBJ1-1; size: -; V: TRBV2; DNA: TGTGCCAGCTCCAAGGGGCGCCGGGGCCCAAGGGGGGCTTTCTTT; CDR3: CASSKGRRGPRGAFF
D: -; J: TRBJ1-1; size: -; V: TRBV18; DNA: TGTGCCAGCTCTTACCGCGGGGGGGCCGACACTGAAGCTTTCTTT; CDR3: CASSYRGGADTEAFF
D: -; J: TRBJ1-2; size: -; V: TRBV18; DNA: TGTGCCAGCTCACCAAGCCAGGGTACAGGCTTAGATGGCTACACCTTC; CDR3: CASSPSQGTGLDGYTF
D: TRBD1; J: TRBJ1-1; size: -; V: TRBV5-1; DNA: TGCGCCAGCAACGAACAGGGGGCAGAGACTGAAGCTTTCTTT; CDR3: CASNEQGAETEAFF
D: TRBD1; J: TRBJ1-1; size: -; V: TRBV18; DNA: TGTGCCAGCTCTCGAGGACAGGGGGGCAGGAACACTGAAGCTTTCTTT; CDR3: CASSRGQGGRNTEAFF
D: TRBD2; J: TRBJ2-3; size: once; V: TRBV18; DNA: TGTGCCAGCTCACCACCGGGTGGACTAGCGGGAGCCCCAACCACAGATACGCAGTATTTT; CDR3: CASSPPGGLAGAPTTDTQYF
D: TRBD1; J: TRBJ2-7; size: -; V: TRBV4-1; DNA: TGCGCCAGCAGCCTTGGACAGGGGACGGACGAGCAGTACTTC; CDR3: CASSLGQGTDEQYF
D: -; J: TRBJ2-7; size: -; V: TRBV9; DNA: TGTGCCAGCAGCGTAGGGGGAGCTCGCCACGAGCAGTACTTC; CDR3: CASSVGGARHEQYF
D: -; J: TRBJ2-1; size: once; V: TRBV5-1; DNA: TGCGCCAGCAGCCCGGCGGGCTTCAATGAGCAGTTCTTC; CDR3: CASSPAGFNEQFF
D: TRBD1; J: TRBJ2-1; size: -; V: TRBV27; DNA: TGTGCCAGCAGTTCCCCGGGACAGGGTGTTTCTGAGCAGTTCTTC; CDR3: CASSSPGQGVSEQFF
D: -; J: TRBJ2-1; size: -; V: TRBV23-1; DNA: TGCGCCAGCAGTCAAACCTCCCGGACAGATTTCGATTACAATGAGCAGTTCTTC; CDR3: CASSQTSRTDFDYNEQFF
D: TRBD2; J: TRBJ2-7; size: -; V: TRBV7-2; DNA: TGTGCCAGCAGCTTAAGATCTAGCGGGAGTAGCTCCTACGAGCAGTACTTC; CDR3: CASSLRSSGSSSYEQYF
D: TRBD1; J: TRBJ1-1; size: once; V: TRBV29-1; DNA: TGCAGCGTTGGGGACAGGGGCCGTAACACTGAAGCTTTCTTT; CDR3: CSVGDRGRNTEAFF
D: -; J: TRBJ2-4; size: -; V: TRBV7-9; DNA: TGTGCCAGCAGCATAGCCGGTACTCAGTACTTC; CDR3: CASSIAGTQYF
D: TRBD2; J: TRBJ2-3; size: -; V: TRBV7-6; DNA: TGTGCCAGCAGCGACCGGGTGGGACTAGCGGCCACAGATACGCAGTATTTT; CDR3: CASSDRVGLAATDTQYF
D: TRBD2; J: TRBJ2-2; size: -; V: TRBV9; DNA: TGTGCCAGCAGCGTAGACGGGACTAGCGGGAGGGCCGCGAACACCGGGGAGCTGTTTTTT; CDR3: CASSVDGTSGRAANTGELFF
D: -; J: TRBJ1-1; size: -; V: TRBV6-5; DNA: TGTGCCGGTTACTCGCGGGACGGTGGGAACACTGAAGCTTTCTTT; CDR3: CAGYSRDGGNTEAFF
D: TRBD1; J: TRBJ2-2; size: once; V: TRBV18; DNA: TGTGCCAGCTCACCTCCACAGGGGCCTAACACCGGGGAGCTGTTTTTT; CDR3: CASSPPQGPNTGELFF
D: -; J: TRBJ2-7; size: -; V: TRBV27; DNA: TGTGCCAGCAGTTTATCCCACCTTGCGGCAGGGGTCGAGCAGTACTTC; CDR3: CASSLSHLAAGVEQYF
D: -; J: TRBJ2-7; size: -; V: TRBV7-2; DNA: TGTGCCAGCAGCTTCTATCCGAGACTAGGGAGCGACGAGCAGTACTTC; CDR3: CASSFYPRLGSDEQYF
D: TRBD2; J: TRBJ2-2; size: -; V: TRBV5-1; DNA: TGCGCCAGCAGCTTGGTTAGCGGGACCACCGGGGAGCTGTTTTTT; CDR3: CASSLVSGTTGELFF
D: TRBD1; J: TRBJ2-1; size: -; V: TRBV4-1; DNA: TGCGCCAGCAGCCCCCGGACAGGGGAGTGGAATGAGCAGTTCTTC; CDR3: CASSPRTGEWNEQFF
D: TRBD1; J: TRBJ1-2; size: -; V: TRBV24-1; DNA: TGTGCCACCAGTGACCCCGGGCGCCCCGGGACAGGGGGCAATGGCTACACCTTC; CDR3: CATSDPGRPGTGGNGYTF
D: -; J: TRBJ2-1; size: -; V: TRBV6-5; DNA: TGTGCCAGCAGAACTGACAGAGGATCCTACAATGAGCAGTTCTTC; CDR3: CASRTDRGSYNEQFF
D: -; J: TRBJ1-1; size: -; V: TRBV3-1/TRBV3-2; DNA: TGTGCCAGCAGCCCCTGGGGGAGGAAAACTGAAGCTTTCTTT; CDR3: CASSPWGRKTEAFF
D: TRBD2; J: TRBJ2-5; size: -; V: TRBV3-1/TRBV3-2; DNA: TGTGCCAGCAGCCTAAGGGGGGGACTAGCGCAAGAGACCCAGTACTTC; CDR3: CASSLRGGLAQETQYF
D: -; J: TRBJ2-7; size: once; V: TRBV12-3/TRBV12-4; DNA: TGTGCCAGCAGTTTGGGGCAATACGAGCAGTACTTC; CDR3: CASSLGQYEQYF
D: TRBD2; J: TRBJ2-1; size: -; V: TRBV28; DNA: TGTGCCAGCAGTACCAAACGGACTAGCGGGATACAATACAATGAGCAGTTCTTC; CDR3: CASSTKRTSGIQYNEQFF
D: -; J: TRBJ1-6; size: -; V: TRBV10-2; DNA: TGCGCCAGCAGTGAGTTAGGACAGAAGAATTCACCCCTCCACTTT; CDR3: CASSELGQKNSPLHF
D: -; J: TRBJ2-7; size: -; V: TRBV6-1; DNA: TGTGCCAGCAGTGAAGCCTTAACAGGGTTCCCCTACGAGCAGTACTTC; CDR3: CASSEALTGFPYEQYF
D: TRBD1; J: TRBJ2-7; size: -; V: TRBV7-9; DNA: TGTGCCAGCAGCTTAGGGGACAGGGTTCCCTACGAGCAGTACTTC; CDR3: CASSLGDRVPYEQYF